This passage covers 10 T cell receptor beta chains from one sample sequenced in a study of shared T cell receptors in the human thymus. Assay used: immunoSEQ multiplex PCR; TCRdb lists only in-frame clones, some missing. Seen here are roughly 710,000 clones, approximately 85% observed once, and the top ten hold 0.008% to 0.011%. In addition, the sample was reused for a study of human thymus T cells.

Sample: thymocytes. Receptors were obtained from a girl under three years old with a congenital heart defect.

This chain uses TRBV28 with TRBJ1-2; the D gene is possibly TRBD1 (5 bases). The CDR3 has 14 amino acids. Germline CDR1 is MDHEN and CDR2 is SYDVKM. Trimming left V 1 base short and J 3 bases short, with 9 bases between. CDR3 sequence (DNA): TGTGCCAGCAGTTTATCGGGGGTATACTATGGCTACACCTTC. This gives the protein CASSLSGVYYGYTF.

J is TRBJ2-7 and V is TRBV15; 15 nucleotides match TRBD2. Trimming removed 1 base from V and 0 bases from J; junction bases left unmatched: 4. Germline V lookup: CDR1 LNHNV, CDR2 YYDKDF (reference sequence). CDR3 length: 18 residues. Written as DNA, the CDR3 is TGTGCCACCAGCAGAGGAGGGACTAGCGGGGGGACCTCCTACGAGCAGTACTTC. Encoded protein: CATSRGGTSGGTSYEQYF.

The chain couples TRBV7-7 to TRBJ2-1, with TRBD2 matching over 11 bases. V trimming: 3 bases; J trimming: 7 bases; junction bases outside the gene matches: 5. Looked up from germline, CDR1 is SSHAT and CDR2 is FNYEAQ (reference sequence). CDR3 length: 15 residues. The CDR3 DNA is TGTGCCAGCAGCTTGGGACTAGCGGCAGCTAATGAGCAGTTCTTC. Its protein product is CASSLGLAAANEQFF.

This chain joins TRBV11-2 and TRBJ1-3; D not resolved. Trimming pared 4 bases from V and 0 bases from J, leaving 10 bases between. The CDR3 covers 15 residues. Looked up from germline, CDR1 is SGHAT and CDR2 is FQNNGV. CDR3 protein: CASSSLLSSGNTIYF. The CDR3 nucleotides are TGTGCCAGCAGCTCCCTACTGAGCTCTGGAAACACCATATATTTT.

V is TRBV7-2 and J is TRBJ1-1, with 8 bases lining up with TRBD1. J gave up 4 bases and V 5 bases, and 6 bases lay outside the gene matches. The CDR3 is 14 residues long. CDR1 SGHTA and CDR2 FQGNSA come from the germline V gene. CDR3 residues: CASSATGGGTEAFF. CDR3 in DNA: TGTGCCAGCAGCGCAACAGGGGGTGGCACTGAAGCTTTCTTT.

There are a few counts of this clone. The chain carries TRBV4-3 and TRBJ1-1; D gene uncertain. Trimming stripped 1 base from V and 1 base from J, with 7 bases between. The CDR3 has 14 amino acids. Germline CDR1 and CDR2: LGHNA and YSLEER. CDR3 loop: CASSQVAENTEAFF. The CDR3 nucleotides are TGCGCCAGCAGCCAAGTAGCGGAGAACACTGAAGCTTTCTTT.

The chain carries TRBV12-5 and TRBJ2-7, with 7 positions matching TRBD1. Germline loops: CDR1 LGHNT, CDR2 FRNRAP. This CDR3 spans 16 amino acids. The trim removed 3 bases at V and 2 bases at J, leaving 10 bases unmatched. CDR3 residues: CASGFLFGQVPYEQYF. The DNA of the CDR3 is TGTGCTAGTGGTTTCCTTTTCGGACAGGTACCCTACGAGCAGTACTTC.

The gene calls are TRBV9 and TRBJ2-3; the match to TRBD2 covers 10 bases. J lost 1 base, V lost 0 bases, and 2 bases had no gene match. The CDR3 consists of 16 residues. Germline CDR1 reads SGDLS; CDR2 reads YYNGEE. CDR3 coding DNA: TGTGCCAGCAGCGTAGCAGGGACTAGCGGCACAGATACGCAGTATTTT. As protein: CASSVAGTSGTDTQYF.

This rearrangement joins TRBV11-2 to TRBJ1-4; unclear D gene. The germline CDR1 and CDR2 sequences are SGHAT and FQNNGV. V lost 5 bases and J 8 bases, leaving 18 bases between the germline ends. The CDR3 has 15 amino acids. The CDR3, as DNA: TGTGCCAGCAGCCTACTGACACGAAGAAGGGAAAAACTGTTTTTT. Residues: CASSLLTRRREKLFF.

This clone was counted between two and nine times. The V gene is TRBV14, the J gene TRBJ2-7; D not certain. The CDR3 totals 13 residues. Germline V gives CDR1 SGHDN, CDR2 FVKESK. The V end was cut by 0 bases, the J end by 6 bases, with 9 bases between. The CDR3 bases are TGTGCCAGCAGCCAAGAACATACCCCCGAGCAGTACTTC. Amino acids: CASSQEHTPEQYF.